One and the same sample provided the 13 T cell receptor beta chains below, sequenced in a study of technical replicates of blood from a few donors. Data came from immunoSEQ multiplex PCR; TCRdb stores just in-frame clones and leaves some out. The sample consists of 76,000 or so clones, roughly nine tenths of them appearing once. The specimen was T cells isolated from PBMCs. These TCRs come from a human donor in good health.

V is TRBV6-5 and J is TRBJ2-7; D may be TRBD1 (6 bases). Looked up from germline, CDR1 is MNHEY and CDR2 is SVGAGI. CDR3 length: 15 amino acids. Trimming took off 2 bases at V and 4 bases at J, with 15 bases between the two ends. As DNA, the CDR3 is TGTGCCAGCAGTTACAGGGTCGGCAGGGGATACGAGCAGTACTTC. This gives the protein CASSYRVGRGYEQYF.

This chain links TRBV18 with TRBJ1-3, with 8 positions matching TRBD1. Unmatched junction bases numbered 9, after V lost 5 bases and J lost 0 bases. The CDR3 has 17 amino acids. The germline gives CDR1 KGHSH, CDR2 LQKENI. CDR3 region: CASSSMTGVLSGNTIYF. The CDR3 coding sequence is TGTGCCAGCTCATCAATGACAGGGGTCCTCTCTGGAAACACCATATATTTT.

This chain joins TRBV9 and TRBJ2-7; perhaps TRBD2 as D (6 bases). The CDR3 covers 15 residues. V shed 0 bases and J shed 5 bases, with 15 bases lying between them. CDR1 is SGDLS and CDR2 is YYNGEE in the germline V gene. CDR3 residues: CASSVGTSGGHEQYF. Written as DNA, the CDR3 is TGTGCCAGCAGCGTAGGTACATCAGGAGGGCACGAGCAGTACTTC.

This chain links TRBV30 with TRBJ1-2; D might be TRBD1 (5 bases). Deletions cut 8 bases from V and 4 bases from J, with 11 bases between. Per germline, CDR1 GTSNPN and CDR2 SVGIG (reference sequence). The CDR3 is made up of 11 amino acids. The CDR3 here is CAQGKSYGYTF. The CDR3, as DNA: TGTGCCCAGGGAAAAAGCTATGGCTACACCTTC.

The rearrangement uses TRBV28 and TRBJ2-7; D may be TRBD2 (6 bases). Germline CDR1 MDHEN, CDR2 SYDVKM. This CDR3 has 20 residues. Deletions cut 5 bases from V and 0 bases from J, with 29 bases between. The CDR3 nucleotides are TGTGCCAGCAGTCAATACGGGGGTAAGAATCCGATTAAGAGCTCCTACGAGCAGTACTTC. This codes for CASSQYGGKNPIKSSYEQYF.

V is TRBV28 and J is TRBJ2-4; a weak D match, TRBD2 (6 bases). Germline assignment: CDR1 MDHEN and CDR2 SYDVKM. The CDR3 contains 15 residues. The V and J ends lost 6 bases and 8 bases respectively, with 20 bases between them. The CDR3 reads CASRTYSTRGYIQYF. The CDR3, as DNA: TGTGCCAGCAGGACGTACAGCACCCGGGGGTACATTCAGTACTTC.

This chain connects TRBV7-9 to TRBJ1-2; TRBD1 is a possible D gene (5 bases). Looked up from germline, CDR1 is SEHNR and CDR2 is FQNEAQ (reference sequence). CDR3 size: 15 residues. The V gene lost 5 bases and the J gene lost 2 bases, with 15 bases spanning the gap. The CDR3 is CASSPGWGENYGYTF. In DNA, the CDR3 is TGTGCCAGCAGCCCCGGGTGGGGGGAAAACTATGGCTACACCTTC.

This chain uses TRBV5-6 with TRBJ1-2; 8 bases align to TRBD1. CDR3 length: 14 amino acids. From germline, CDR1 is SGHDT and CDR2 YYEEEE. V lost 3 bases and J lost 4; bases outside the gene matches: 5. The CDR3 nucleotides read TGTGCCAGCAGCTCTCGGACAGGGACCTATGGCTACACCTTC. As protein: CASSSRTGTYGYTF.

The chain links TRBV29-1 to TRBJ2-1; 8 bases agree with TRBD2. The germline V gene has CDR1 SQVTM and CDR2 ANQGSEA. J lost 1 base, V lost 7 bases, and 24 bases had no gene match. This CDR3 is 20 amino acids long. CDR3 in DNA: TGCAGCGCCCAACAGGTGAGCGGGAGAGAGGGGGGGAGATCCTACAATGAGCAGTTCTTC. This sequence encodes CSAQQVSGREGGRSYNEQFF.

The V call is TRBV27, the J call TRBJ2-7, with D possibly TRBD1 on 6 matching bases. The germline V gene has CDR1 MNHEY and CDR2 SMNVEV (reference sequence). Trimming took 3 bases from V and 3 from J, leaving 12 bases between them. The CDR3 spans 14 residues. DNA of the CDR3: TGTGCCAGCAGTTTGGGATTAGGGGGCTACGAGCAGTACTTC. It translates to CASSLGLGGYEQYF.

The rearrangement joins TRBV6-1 to TRBJ2-3, with TRBD2 matching 7 bases. CDR1 MNHNS and CDR2 SASEGT come from the germline V gene. The trim removed 7 bases at V and 6 bases at J, leaving 10 bases unmatched. CDR3 length: 14 amino acids. The CDR3 region is CASIPLAGVDTQYF. The CDR3, as DNA: TGTGCCAGCATACCTCTCGCGGGGGTGGATACGCAGTATTTT.

V gene TRBV7-9 combines with J gene TRBJ1-3; D call uncertain. The CDR3 sequence is 15 residues long. The V and J ends lost 1 base and 0 bases respectively, with 7 bases between them. CDR1 and CDR2 from the germline V gene are SEHNR and FQNEAQ (reference sequence). The CDR3 loop reads CASSLGSDSGNTIYF. CDR3 DNA sequence: TGTGCCAGCAGCTTAGGTTCAGACTCTGGAAACACCATATATTTT.

V is TRBV2 and J is TRBJ2-2; 7 bases align to TRBD2. The ends lost 7 bases at V and 0 bases at J; junction bases unmatched: 11. Looked up from germline, CDR1 is SNHLY and CDR2 is FYNNEI. The CDR3 is made up of 17 amino acids. CDR3 in amino acids: CASTGQFGGTNTGELFF. CDR3 sequence (DNA): TGTGCCAGCACCGGACAATTCGGGGGGACGAACACCGGGGAGCTGTTTTTT.